One sample yielded the 9 T cell receptor beta chains listed below, sequenced in a study of shared clonotypes between healthy human individuals. Assay: immunoSEQ multiplex PCR; the TCRdb copy retains only in-frame clones and omits some. The profile shows around 600,000 clones, roughly 95% of them singletons. Cells designated naive CD8 were CD45RO-negative and were positively selected for CCR7, with terminally differentiated effector memory CD45RA+ cells excluded. The sample comprised naive CD8+ T cells sorted from blood. These receptors originate from a woman aged 25 to 39 in good health.

The CDR3 nucleotides are TGTGCCAGCTCACCACCTGCGGAAGTCTCCTACGAGCAGTACTTC. Translation gives CASSPPAEVSYEQYF. The chain employs TRBV18 and TRBJ2-7; D ambiguous. The germline gives CDR1 KGHSH, CDR2 LQKENI. This CDR3 comprises 15 residues. V shed 0 bases and J shed 0 bases, with 9 bases lying between them.

This chain joins TRBV28 and TRBJ2-2; 8 nucleotides align to TRBD2. The germline V gene has CDR1 MDHEN and CDR2 SYDVKM. V shed 7 bases and J 12 bases; nucleotides not matched to a gene: 7. The CDR3 has 12 residues. The CDR3 loop reads CASITSGGKLFF. The CDR3 DNA reads TGTGCCAGCATCACCTCGGGGGGGAAGCTGTTTTTT.

This clone was observed a handful of times. The CDR3 DNA is TGTGCCAGTAGTCCCTGGACAGGGGAAGAGACCCAGTACTTC. Translating it yields CASSPWTGEETQYF. V and J are TRBV19 and TRBJ2-5; TRBD1 matches at 9 bases. The trim removed 5 bases at V and 3 bases at J, leaving 4 bases unmatched. Germline V CDR1 and CDR2: LNHDA, SQIVND (reference sequence). CDR3 length: 14 residues. The variable domain in full, completed from reference TRBV19 and TRBJ2-5, reads DGGITQSPKYLFRKEGQNVTLSCEQNLNHDAMYWYRQDPGQGLRLIYYSQIVNDFQKGDIAEGYSVSREKKESFPLTVTSAQKNPTAFYLCASSPWTGEETQYFGPGTRLLVL.

The chain employs TRBV10-3 and TRBJ2-3; 7 positions match TRBD1. Trimming removed 8 bases from V and 3 bases from J; junction bases left unmatched: 5. Per the germline V gene, CDR1 is ENHRY and CDR2 is SYGVKD. This CDR3 has 13 residues. Here the CDR3 reads CAIGQGETDTQYF. The CDR3 DNA follows: TGTGCCATCGGGCAGGGGGAAACAGATACGCAGTATTTT.

The chain links TRBV28 to TRBJ2-7; 7 nucleotides line up with TRBD2. This CDR3 spans 15 amino acids. Germline CDR1 is MDHEN and CDR2 is SYDVKM. V trimming: 2 bases; J trimming: 0 bases; junction bases outside the gene matches: 4. This CDR3 reads CASSLIRGSSYEQYF. Written as DNA, the CDR3 is TGTGCCAGCAGTTTAATTCGCGGGAGCTCCTACGAGCAGTACTTC.

This chain links TRBV5-4 with TRBJ2-3; TRBD2 might be the D (6 bases). Germline assignment: CDR1 SGHNT and CDR2 YYREEE (reference sequence). The CDR3 is made up of 16 amino acids. V lost 0 bases and J 4 bases, leaving 15 bases between the germline ends. CDR3 DNA sequence: TGTGCCAGCAGCTTGGGGGCAGGGAGGAGCCCAGATACGCAGTATTTT. Translating gives CASSLGAGRSPDTQYF.

The chain joins TRBV10-3 to TRBJ2-7; perhaps TRBD2 as D (5 bases). This CDR3 is 11 amino acids long. Germline CDR1 and CDR2: ENHRY and SYGVKD. Trimming cost V 6 bases and J 4 bases, with 7 bases left between them. CDR3 residues: CAIRRGYEQYF. In DNA, the CDR3 is TGTGCCATCAGAAGAGGGTACGAGCAGTACTTC.

In regard to this clone: Distinct nucleotide sequences in the sample also encode this CDR3. The chain employs TRBV27 and TRBJ2-7, with D perhaps matching TRBD1 (6 bases). The germline V and J ends were trimmed by 3 bases and 6 bases, with 9 bases remaining between them. Germline V gives CDR1 MNHEY, CDR2 SMNVEV (reference sequence). The CDR3 covers 12 residues. CDR3: CASSLPRGEQYF. CDR3 nucleotides: TGTGCCAGCAGTTTGCCCAGGGGCGAGCAGTACTTC.

The chain uses TRBV30 and TRBJ2-1, with TRBD2 matching over 9 bases. With 5 bases clipped from V and 8 bases from J, the junction kept 10 bases outside the gene matches. CDR3 length: 14 amino acids. Germline V CDR1 and CDR2: GTSNPN, SVGIG (reference sequence). The CDR3 DNA sequence: TGTGCCTGGGGTAGCGGGAGCGGGATCGATGAGCAGTTCTTC. The encoded protein is CAWGSGSGIDEQFF.